This T cell receptor (beta chain) derives from a study of read filtering for tumor transcriptome and immune sequencing. In the study overall: Patients were 17 to 20 male and 13 to 15 female, mean age 65.9 years, range about 40 to 85. Whole-transcriptome libraries were prepared after DNase treatment. Regarding the study as a whole: Even smaller IR-seq throughput identified most shared clonotypes.

This clonotype has a handful of counts. The antigen is not known. CDR3 size: 15 residues. Trimming removed 3 bases at V and 2 bases at J, with 14 bases between. The germline V gene encodes CDR1 KGHSH and CDR2 LQKENI. Every patient had bone marrow sampled while the disease was active. This library used approximately 0.4 ug RNA and molecular barcoded adaptors spanning alpha/delta and beta/gamma chains. TCRdb ran MiXCR on the reads and lists one entry per CDR3 protein. The data show fewer than 25,000 distinct CDR3 sequences, approximately 23% seen once. V usage is TRBV18 and J usage is TRBJ2-7, with D possibly called TRBD1 or TRBD2 (6 bases each). The sample taken for sequencing was a population of CD138-negative cells sorted from bone marrow. The receptor was isolated from a donor at least 40 years old with multiple myeloma. CDR3 DNA: TGTGCCAGCTCACCGGCCCGGGGGCTTACCTACGAGCAGTACTTC. Translation: CASSPARGLTYEQYF.